Shown below are 3 T cell receptor beta chains from a single sample sequenced in a study of cytomegalovirus exposure and HLA in healthy donors. The PCR was carried out with 60 Vbeta primers and 13 Jbeta primers. Repertoires were generated with immunoSEQ multiplex PCR, while TCRdb's copy carries only in-frame clones and drops some. The sample records under 200,000 clones, roughly four fifths being singletons. Sequencing was done on a sample of PBMCs. The receptors come from a man between 40 and 49 years old in good health and CMV-seronegative.

The chain links TRBV27 to TRBJ2-2; tentatively, D is TRBD1 (5 bases). Germline V gene sequence: CDR1 MNHEY, CDR2 SMNVEV (reference sequence). CDR3 size: 14 residues. Deletions cut 6 bases from V and 0 bases from J, with 8 bases between. The CDR3 protein is CASRRQSNTGELFF. The CDR3 DNA follows: TGTGCCAGCAGACGACAGTCGAACACCGGGGAGCTGTTTTTT.

This clone has a handful of counts. The chain couples TRBV5-5 to TRBJ1-1; D unclear. The germline V and J ends were trimmed by 1 base and 0 bases, with 19 bases remaining between them. There are 18 residues in the CDR3. The germline V gene encodes CDR1 SGHKS and CDR2 YYEKEE (reference sequence). This CDR3 is CASSLRGRQNPLNTEAFF. In nucleotides, the CDR3 is TGTGCCAGCAGCTTGCGCGGGAGGCAAAACCCCTTGAACACTGAAGCTTTCTTT.

This chain connects TRBV2 to TRBJ1-1; TRBD1 matches at 9 bases. The CDR3 extends over 14 amino acids. V gave up 4 bases and J gave up 3 bases; unmatched junction bases: 3. The germline gives CDR1 SNHLY, CDR2 FYNNEI. The CDR3 nucleotides read TGTGCCAGCAGTGTCACAGGGGGCGACACTGAAGCTTTCTTT. This sequence encodes CASSVTGGDTEAFF.